This TCR beta chain was captured by sequencing in a study of blood T cells in healthy people across ages. Study-wide results and caveats: Measured against age, TCR beta diversity per million T cells decreased in a roughly linear manner. Comparison with aged donors showed that long-lived donors had more naive CD4+ cells and higher diversity.

Combining a sample-barcoded 5' primer with a J-beta primer mix, a second PCR ran for roughly 7 to 12 cycles. Every cDNA molecule bore a tag from a template-switch adaptor containing 12 random nucleotides. TCRdb re-called the 5' RACE reads through MiXCR, storing one row per CDR3 protein. Counted here are approximately 1,700,000 distinct CDR3 sequences, about two fifths occurring once; the ten biggest clones make up 23%. This clonotype was counted between two and nine times. As yet, its antigen is unknown. The germline V gene encodes CDR1 SGHTA and CDR2 FQGNSA. Between the trimmed V and J ends, which lost 4 bases and 1 base, there was a span of 11 bases. The CDR3 sequence is 15 residues long.

The TCR originated in a human donor in good health. The V gene is TRBV7-2, the J gene TRBJ2-4; TRBD1 might be the D (6 bases). Sequenced: blood. CDR3 sequence: CASSSNRVAKNIQYF. DNA of the CDR3: TGTGCCAGCAGCTCAAACAGGGTCGCCAAAAACATTCAGTACTTC.